This passage covers 24 T cell receptor beta chains from one sample sequenced in a study of blood T cell repertoires in COVID-19. Sequencing used immunoSEQ multiplex PCR; TCRdb keeps in-frame clones, though not all of them. The profile shows under 200,000 clones, around 80% of them singletons. Sequencing used peripheral blood. All receptors come from a woman aged 55-75 years with COVID-19, enrolled during active disease.

The chain has TRBV28 and TRBJ1-2; TRBD1 is a possible D gene (5 bases). Germline V gene data show CDR1 as MDHEN and CDR2 as SYDVKM. This CDR3 is built from 12 residues. Trimming removed 2 bases at V and 7 bases at J, with 8 bases between. The CDR3 loop is CASSLSGAGYTF. The CDR3 nucleotides are TGTGCCAGCAGTTTAAGCGGGGCTGGCTACACCTTC.

Comments on this clone: The same CDR3 can be traced to other DNA sequences in this sample. CDR3 bases: TGTGCCAGCACACAGGGACCGAACACCGGGGAGCTGTTTTTT. It specifies CASTQGPNTGELFF. The J gene is TRBJ2-2, the V gene TRBV6-5; maybe TRBD1 (6 bases). V lost 7 bases to trimming and J lost 0 bases, with 9 bases between them. Germline assignment: CDR1 MNHEY and CDR2 SVGAGI. CDR3 size: 14 residues.

This clone was observed a few times. V usage is TRBV7-3 and J usage is TRBJ2-3, with D perhaps matching TRBD2 (5 bases). The V gene's germline CDR1 is SGHTA and CDR2 FQGTGA. The CDR3 is made up of 15 amino acids. V was cut by 2 bases and J by 4 bases, with 13 bases left in between. DNA of the CDR3: TGTGCCAGCAGCTTATCCGGGAAGGGCGCAGATACGCAGTATTTT. This gives the protein CASSLSGKGADTQYF.

The chain combines TRBV4-2 with TRBJ1-5; D call uncertain. V lost 0 bases to trimming and J lost 7 bases, with 19 bases between them. There are 17 residues in the CDR3. The germline V gene encodes CDR1 LGHNA and CDR2 YNFKEQ. CDR3 in DNA: TGTGCCAGCAGCCAAGACCCCAGCGCCCTTACGGGGCAGCCCCAGCATTTT. Protein: CASSQDPSALTGQPQHF.

There are many counts of this clone. The J gene is TRBJ2-1, the V gene TRBV5-4; 12 bases map to TRBD2. The germline CDR1 and CDR2 sequences are SGHNT and YYREEE (reference sequence). The CDR3 runs to 16 residues. After removal of 0 bases from V and 4 bases from J, the junction contained 2 bases not matched to a gene. The CDR3 nucleotides read TGTGCCAGCAGCTTGGGGACTAGCGGGAAGTACAATGAGCAGTTCTTC. This sequence encodes CASSLGTSGKYNEQFF.

V usage is TRBV7-8 and J usage is TRBJ1-2; D is undetermined. The CDR3 spans 12 residues. V lost 8 bases, J lost 2 bases, and 9 bases lay in between. Germline V gene lookup returns CDR1 SGHVS and CDR2 FQNEAQ. The CDR3 spells CASARLNYGYTF. CDR3 in DNA: TGTGCCAGCGCTAGGTTGAACTATGGCTACACCTTC.

This chain links TRBV29-1 with TRBJ1-4; 9 nucleotides line up with TRBD1. The CDR3 spans 15 residues. Unmatched junction bases numbered 8, after V lost 1 base and J lost 8 bases. Germline lookup yields CDR1 SQVTM and CDR2 ANQGSEA. The CDR3 nucleotides are TGCAGCGTTGAAGTAGCCGGGACAGGGAACGAAAAACTGTTTTTT. Encoded protein: CSVEVAGTGNEKLFF.

The rearrangement uses TRBV3-1 (or the pseudogene TRBV3-2) and TRBJ2-3; 7 nucleotides align to TRBD2. The CDR3 spans 16 residues. J gave up 0 bases and V 0 bases, and 3 bases lay outside the gene matches. Germline CDR1 LGHDT, CDR2 YNNKEL (reference sequence). CDR3 protein: CASSQDSGGSTDTQYF. The CDR3 bases are TGTGCCAGCAGCCAAGATTCGGGGGGAAGCACAGATACGCAGTATTTT.

This chain connects TRBV7-8 to TRBJ1-2, with D maybe TRBD1 (6 bases). The CDR3 contains 15 residues. The V gene's germline CDR1 is SGHVS and CDR2 FQNEAQ. Trimming stripped 2 bases from V and 8 bases from J, with 18 bases between. CDR3 bases: TGTGCCAGCAGCTTACAGCCAAGGACAGACGGGGGCTACACCTTC. It specifies CASSLQPRTDGGYTF.

Points on this clone: Mismatch with germline at one junction end may stem from a read error. The rearrangement uses TRBV6-5 and TRBJ1-2, with TRBD1 matching over 10 bases. Germline V lookup: CDR1 MNHEY, CDR2 SVGAGI. The CDR3 sequence is 15 residues long. CDR3 sequence (DNA): TGCGCCTTCTGCCGGGACAGGGGAAAAGACTATGGCTACACCTTC. It translates to CAFCRDRGKDYGYTF.

V usage is TRBV15 and J usage is TRBJ2-7, with a weak D call TRBD1 (5 bases). Trimming left V 0 bases short and J 4 bases short, with 13 bases between. CDR1 and CDR2 from the germline V gene are LNHNV and YYDKDF (reference sequence). The CDR3 contains 15 residues. CDR3: CATSRDPQSGYEQYF. The CDR3 region has the DNA TGTGCCACCAGCAGAGATCCCCAATCAGGGTACGAGCAGTACTTC. Drawing the rest from reference TRBV15 and TRBJ2-7, the complete variable domain is DAMVIQNPRYQVTQFGKPVTLSCSQTLNHNVMYWYQQKSSQAPKLLFHYYDKDFNNEADTPDNFQSRRPNTSFCFLDIRSPGLGDTAMYLCATSRDPQSGYEQYFGPGTRLTVT.

The genes are TRBV2 and TRBJ2-7; the match to TRBD2 covers 11 bases. CDR3 length equals 14 residues. Germline CDR1 reads SNHLY; CDR2 reads FYNNEI. The V and J ends lost 4 bases and 3 bases, in that order; junction bases with no gene match: 2. This CDR3 is CASSGLAGHYEQYF. The CDR3, as DNA: TGTGCCAGCAGTGGACTAGCGGGACACTACGAGCAGTACTTC.

The J gene is TRBJ2-5, the V gene TRBV14, with a weak D call TRBD2 (6 bases). This CDR3 is built from 15 residues. V was trimmed by 4 bases and J by 2 bases, leaving 14 bases between them. CDR1 is SGHDN and CDR2 is FVKESK in the germline V gene. CDR3 sequence reads: CASSPSLARQETQYF. CDR3 sequence (DNA): TGTGCCAGCAGCCCCTCCCTAGCGCGACAAGAGACCCAGTACTTC.

The V and J genes are TRBV4-2 and TRBJ1-2; the match to TRBD1 covers 9 bases. Trimming removed 3 bases from V and 7 bases from J; junction bases left unmatched: 15. CDR3 length: 17 amino acids. Germline lookup yields CDR1 LGHNA and CDR2 YNFKEQ. CDR3: CASSQVSTGQGFSGYTF. In DNA, the CDR3 is TGTGCCAGCAGCCAGGTTTCGACGGGACAGGGTTTTAGTGGCTACACCTTC.

The chain joins TRBV28 to TRBJ2-5; 13 nucleotides align to TRBD2. CDR1 MDHEN and CDR2 SYDVKM come from the germline V gene. This CDR3 region has 17 residues. V was clipped by 6 bases and J by 3 bases; unmatched bases: 10. CDR3 sequence reads: CASRSGTSGEPEETQYF. The CDR3 bases are TGTGCCAGCAGGTCCGGGACTAGCGGGGAGCCTGAAGAGACCCAGTACTTC.

Comments on this clone: The CDR3 does not end in the conserved phenylalanine or tryptophan, so this is likely a read error. The DNA is left out, because the CDR3 cannot be placed on it with certainty; the CDR3 is given as TCRdb lists it. The chain is built from TRBV6-5 and TRBJ1-2; the table's D call, TRBD1, has no DNA check behind it. Germline-derived CDR1 and CDR2 are MNHEY and SVGAGI. The CDR3 totals 13 residues, both ends included. CDR3 sequence: CASSYSIGQGREG.

This chain uses TRBV7-3 with TRBJ1-1; 8 positions agree with TRBD1. CDR1 and CDR2 (germline): SGHTA, FQGTGA. CDR3 length: 17 amino acids. Germline trimming cut 3 bases from V and 4 bases from J; bases unmatched to any gene: 13. The CDR3 sequence: CASSLRTGRMASTEAFF. CDR3 DNA: TGTGCCAGCAGCTTGAGGACAGGGCGAATGGCGAGCACTGAAGCTTTCTTT.

The chain is built from TRBV5-5 and TRBJ2-5; 13 bases are shared with TRBD2. The J segment lost 5 bases and the V segment lost 2 bases, leaving 9 bases of the junction unmatched. The CDR3 runs 17 residues. Germline V CDR1 and CDR2: SGHKS, YYEKEE (reference sequence). CDR3 sequence reads: CASSFGGLAGRWETQYF. CDR3 bases: TGTGCCAGCAGCTTTGGGGGACTAGCGGGGCGGTGGGAGACCCAGTACTTC.

CDR3 region: CASSLDQGANGYTF. In DNA form, the CDR3 reads TGTGCCAGCAGTTTAGACCAGGGGGCTAATGGCTACACCTTC. The V call is TRBV28, the J call TRBJ1-2; 8 bases agree with TRBD1. This CDR3 contains 14 residues. V gave up 2 bases and J gave up 6 bases; unmatched junction bases: 5. CDR1 and CDR2 (germline): MDHEN, SYDVKM.

The chain employs TRBV14 and TRBJ2-1, with D possibly TRBD2 on 5 matching bases. CDR3 length: 12 amino acids. CDR1 is SGHDN and CDR2 is FVKESK in the germline V gene. V dropped 3 bases and J dropped 10 bases, with 10 bases sitting between them. The CDR3 spells CASSQSRVEQFF. DNA of the CDR3: TGTGCCAGCAGCCAGTCGCGGGTCGAGCAGTTCTTC.

The rearrangement joins TRBV2 to TRBJ2-7; 10 bases line up with TRBD2. V shed 8 bases, J shed 2 bases, and the junction held 6 bases outside the gene matches. Germline CDR1 SNHLY, CDR2 FYNNEI. CDR3 length equals 14 residues. This chain's CDR3 is CASGRLAGPYEQYF. CDR3 sequence (DNA): TGTGCCAGCGGAAGACTAGCGGGTCCCTACGAGCAGTACTTC.

The chain recombines TRBV7-9 with TRBJ1-2; D gene ambiguous. V was clipped by 5 bases and J by 6 bases, with 16 bases between them. This CDR3 region has 14 residues. Germline-derived CDR1 and CDR2 are SEHNR and FQNEAQ (reference sequence). The CDR3 region is CASSPDWTHDGYTF. CDR3 DNA: TGTGCCAGCAGCCCAGACTGGACTCATGATGGCTACACCTTC.

V usage is TRBV5-1 and J usage is TRBJ2-1; 7 positions match TRBD1. Trimming cost V 7 bases and J 9 bases; bases outside gene matches: 13. Germline V gene data show CDR1 as SGHRS and CDR2 as YFSETQ. The CDR3 has 14 residues. The CDR3 reads CASAHSDAGGEQFF. The CDR3 DNA reads TGCGCCAGCGCCCACTCCGATGCAGGGGGTGAGCAGTTCTTC.

V and J are TRBV25-1 and TRBJ1-4; 7 nucleotides agree with TRBD1. J lost 4 bases, V lost 6 bases, and 8 bases had no gene match. CDR1 is MGHDK, CDR2 SYGVNS, per germline. This CDR3 has 15 residues. CDR3 region: CASSSGTAHNEKLFF. CDR3 coding DNA: TGTGCCAGCAGCAGTGGGACAGCACATAATGAAAAACTGTTTTTT.